This T cell receptor beta chain comes out of a study of cytomegalovirus exposure and HLA in healthy donors. The assay was immunoSEQ multiplex PCR, and TCRdb's table has in-frame clones only and misses some. The sample has 200,000 to 250,000 clones; roughly 84% are singletons. CDR1 and CDR2 from the germline V gene are SGDLS and YYNGEE. Unmatched junction bases numbered 5, after V lost 2 bases and J lost 6 bases. The CDR3 is made up of 13 amino acids. The chain is built from TRBV9 and TRBJ2-7; the match to TRBD1 covers 7 bases. The source of this sequence is a young woman in good health and CMV-seropositive. Sequenced sample: PBMCs. CDR3 sequence: CASSVRDRSEQYF. CDR3 nucleotides: TGTGCCAGCAGCGTCCGGGACAGAAGCGAGCAGTACTTC.